This T cell receptor (beta chain) was captured by sequencing in a study of T cells after yellow fever vaccination. For the study at large: Fractions of limited cellularity were prepared by means of SMART-Seq v4 Ultra Low Input. Findings and limits, study-wide: Post-booster reappearance was seen for most primary-vaccination clones (roughly 97% CD4, around 91% CD8).

MiXCR, run by TCRdb on the 5' RACE reads, gives a single entry per CDR3 protein. The sample holds about 120,000 distinct CDR3 sequences, around 7.2% seen once. This clonotype was seen repeatedly, ten times or more. Its antigen remains unidentified. The material sequenced was CD4+ T cells sorted from PBMCs, taken more than 35 days after the first yellow fever vaccination. The clonotype was recovered from a man younger than 30 who received the YFV17D yellow fever vaccine.

Written as DNA, the CDR3 is TGTGCCAGCAGCCCCCGACAGGGTAGCACAGATACGCAGTATTTT. Translation: CASSPRQGSTDTQYF. The gene calls are TRBV4-2 and TRBJ2-3; TRBD1 matches at 7 bases. V gave up 4 bases and J gave up 0 bases; unmatched junction bases: 4. CDR3 length: 15 amino acids. CDR1 and CDR2 (germline): LGHNA, YNFKEQ.